This T cell receptor (beta chain) emerged from a study of blood T cells in healthy people across ages. A sample-barcoded 5' primer and a J-beta primer mix were used in a second PCR of about 7 to 12 cycles. A template-switch adaptor that had 12 random nucleotides put a tag on each cDNA molecule. Via MiXCR, TCRdb re-called the 5' RACE reads, giving one row per CDR3 protein. The sample includes roughly 730,000 distinct CDR3 sequences, roughly 50% of them seen just once. Trimming removed 7 bases from V and 5 bases from J, with 12 bases in between. Germline CDR1 is SQVTM and CDR2 is ANQGSEA. The CDR3 is made up of 12 amino acids. Healthy Russian Caucasian donors spanned ages about 6 to 100 years. Collection of roughly 10 milliliters of peripheral blood was performed for each donor.

This rearrangement joins TRBV29-1 to TRBJ2-1, with D perhaps TRBD1 or TRBD2 (5 bases each). This clonotype originated in a man aged 40-49 years in good health. Sequencing was carried out using blood. CDR3 protein: CSGSREHNEQFF. In DNA, the CDR3 is TGCAGCGGTAGCAGGGAGCACAATGAGCAGTTCTTC.